This T cell receptor beta chain came from a study of shared clonotypes between healthy human individuals. The repertoire was sequenced with immunoSEQ multiplex PCR; TCRdb's copy has only in-frame clones and lacks some. The profile shows around 1.4 million clones, just under 99% of them singletons. The sequencing sample was made of naive CD4+ T cells sorted from blood. Subset denoted: CD45RA+ positively selected. This sequence originates from a man younger than 40 in good health.

CDR3 amino acids: CASSLGITVTDTQYF. CDR3 DNA sequence: TGCGCCAGCAGTCTGGGGATAACGGTCACAGATACGCAGTATTTT. The chain carries TRBV5-1 and TRBJ2-3; D unresolved. The germline gives CDR1 SGHRS, CDR2 YFSETQ. CDR3 length: 15 amino acids. V lost 5 bases, J lost 2 bases, and 15 bases lay in between.